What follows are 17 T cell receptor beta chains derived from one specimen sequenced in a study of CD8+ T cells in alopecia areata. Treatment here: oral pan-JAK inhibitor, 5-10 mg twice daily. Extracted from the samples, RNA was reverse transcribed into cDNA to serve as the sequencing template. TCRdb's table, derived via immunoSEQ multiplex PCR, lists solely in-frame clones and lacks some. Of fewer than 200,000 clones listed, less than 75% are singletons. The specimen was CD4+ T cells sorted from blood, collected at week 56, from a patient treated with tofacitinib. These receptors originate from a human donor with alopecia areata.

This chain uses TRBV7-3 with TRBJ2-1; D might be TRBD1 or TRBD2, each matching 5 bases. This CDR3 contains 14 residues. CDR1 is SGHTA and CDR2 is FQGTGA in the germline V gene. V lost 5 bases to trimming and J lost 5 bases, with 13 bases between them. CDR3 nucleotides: TGTGCCAGCAGCCCTTACAGAGGGGACAATGAGCAGTTCTTC. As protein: CASSPYRGDNEQFF. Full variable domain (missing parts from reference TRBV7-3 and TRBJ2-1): GAGVSQTPSNKVTEKGKYVELRCDPISGHTALYWYRQSLGQGPEFLIYFQGTGAADDSGLPNDRFFAVRPEGSVSTLKIQRTERGDSAVYLCASSPYRGDNEQFFGPGTRLTVL.

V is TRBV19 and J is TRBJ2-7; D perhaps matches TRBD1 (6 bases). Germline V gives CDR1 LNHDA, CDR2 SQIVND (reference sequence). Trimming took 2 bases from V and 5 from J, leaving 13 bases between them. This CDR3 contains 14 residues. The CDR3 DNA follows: TGTGCCAGTAGTATATCGGGACACATCAACGAGCAGTACTTC. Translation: CASSISGHINEQYF.

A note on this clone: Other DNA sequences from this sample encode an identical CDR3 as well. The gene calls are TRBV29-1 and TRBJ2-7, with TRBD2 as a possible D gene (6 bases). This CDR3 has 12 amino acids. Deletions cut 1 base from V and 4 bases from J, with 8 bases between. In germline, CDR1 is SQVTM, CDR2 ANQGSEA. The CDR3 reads CSVEAGGYEQYF. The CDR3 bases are TGCAGCGTTGAAGCCGGGGGTTACGAGCAGTACTTC.

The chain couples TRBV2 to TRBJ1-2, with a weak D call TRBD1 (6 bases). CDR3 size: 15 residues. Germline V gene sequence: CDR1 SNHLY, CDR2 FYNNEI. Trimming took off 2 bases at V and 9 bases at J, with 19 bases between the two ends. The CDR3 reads CASSELPTGGSRYTF. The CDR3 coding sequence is TGTGCCAGCAGTGAACTTCCCACGGGGGGCTCGCGCTACACCTTC.

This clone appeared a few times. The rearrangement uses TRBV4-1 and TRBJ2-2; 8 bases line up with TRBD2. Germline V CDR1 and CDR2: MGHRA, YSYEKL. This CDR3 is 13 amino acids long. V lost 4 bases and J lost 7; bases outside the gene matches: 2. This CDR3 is CASSPGLVGELFF. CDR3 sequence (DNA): TGCGCCAGCAGCCCGGGACTAGTCGGGGAGCTGTTTTTT.

CDR3 in amino acids: CASSDPGTNPYEQYF. The CDR3 DNA sequence: TGTGCCAGCAGTGATCCCGGGACTAACCCCTACGAGCAGTACTTC. This chain uses TRBV25-1 with TRBJ2-7; 7 bases fit TRBD2. The V gene end was trimmed by 3 bases and the J gene end by 2 bases; junction bases not matched to a gene: 7. CDR3 length: 15 amino acids. Germline values: CDR1 MGHDK, CDR2 SYGVNS.

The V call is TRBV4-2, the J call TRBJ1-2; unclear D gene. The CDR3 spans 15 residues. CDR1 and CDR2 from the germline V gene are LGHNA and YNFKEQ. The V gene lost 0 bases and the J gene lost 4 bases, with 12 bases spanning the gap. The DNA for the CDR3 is TGTGCCAGCAGCCAAGATCAGGTCAGGCTCTATGGCTACACCTTC. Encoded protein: CASSQDQVRLYGYTF.

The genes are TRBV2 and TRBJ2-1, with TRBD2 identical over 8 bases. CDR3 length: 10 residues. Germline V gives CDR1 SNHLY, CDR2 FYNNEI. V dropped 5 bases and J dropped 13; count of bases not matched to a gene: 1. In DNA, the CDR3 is TGTGCCAGCAGTAGGACTAGCCAGTTCTTC. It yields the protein CASSRTSQFF.

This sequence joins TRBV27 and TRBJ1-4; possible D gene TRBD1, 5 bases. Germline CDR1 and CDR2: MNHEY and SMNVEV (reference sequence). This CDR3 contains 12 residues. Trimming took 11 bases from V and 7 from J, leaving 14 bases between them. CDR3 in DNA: TGTGCCGGCTGGGGGGGGGTTGAAAAACTGTTTTTT. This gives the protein CAGWGGVEKLFF.

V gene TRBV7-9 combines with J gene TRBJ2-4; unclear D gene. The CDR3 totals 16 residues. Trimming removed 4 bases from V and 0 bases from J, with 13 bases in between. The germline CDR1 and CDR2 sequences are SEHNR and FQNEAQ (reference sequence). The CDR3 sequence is CASSSFPAVAKNIQYF. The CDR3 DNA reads TGTGCCAGCAGCTCCTTTCCGGCGGTAGCCAAAAACATTCAGTACTTC.

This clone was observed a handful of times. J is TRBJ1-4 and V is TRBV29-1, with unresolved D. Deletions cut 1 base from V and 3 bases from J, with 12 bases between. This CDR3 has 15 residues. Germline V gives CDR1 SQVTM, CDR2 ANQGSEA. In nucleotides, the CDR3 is TGCAGCGTTGAAGCGGTTGAGGAGGCTAATGAAAAACTGTTTTTT. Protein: CSVEAVEEANEKLFF.

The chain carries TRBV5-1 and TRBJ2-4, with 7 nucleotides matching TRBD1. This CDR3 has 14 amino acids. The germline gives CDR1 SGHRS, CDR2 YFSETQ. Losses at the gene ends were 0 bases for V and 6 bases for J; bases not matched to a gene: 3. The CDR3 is CASSLGRQGNIQYF. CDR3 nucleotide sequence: TGCGCCAGCAGCTTGGGTCGACAGGGAAACATTCAGTACTTC.

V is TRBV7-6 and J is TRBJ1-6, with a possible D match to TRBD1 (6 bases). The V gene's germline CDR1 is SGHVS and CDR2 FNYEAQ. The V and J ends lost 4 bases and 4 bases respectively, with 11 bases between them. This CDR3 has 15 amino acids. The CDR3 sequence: CASSSADSYNSPLHF. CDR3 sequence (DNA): TGTGCCAGCAGCTCGGCGGACAGTTATAATTCACCCCTCCACTTT.

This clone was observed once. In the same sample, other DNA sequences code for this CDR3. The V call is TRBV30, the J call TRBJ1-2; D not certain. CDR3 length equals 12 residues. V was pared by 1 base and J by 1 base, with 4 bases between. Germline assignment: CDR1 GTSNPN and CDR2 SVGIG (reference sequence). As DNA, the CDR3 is TGTGCCTGGAGTGGGGGTAACTATGGCTACACCTTC. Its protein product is CAWSGGNYGYTF. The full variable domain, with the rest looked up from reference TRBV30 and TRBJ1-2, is SQTIHQWPATLVQPVGSPLSLECTVEGTSNPNLYWYRQAAGRGLQLLFYSVGIGQISSEVPQNLSASRPQDRQFILSSKKLLLSDSGFYLCAWSGGNYGYTFGSGTRLTVV.

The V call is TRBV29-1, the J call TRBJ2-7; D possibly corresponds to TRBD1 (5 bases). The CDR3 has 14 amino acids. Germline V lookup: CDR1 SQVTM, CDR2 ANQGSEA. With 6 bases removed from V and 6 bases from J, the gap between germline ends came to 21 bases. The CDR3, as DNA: TGCAGCGTGGGCGGACATAACCCACTTTTCGAGCAGTACTTC. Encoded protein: CSVGGHNPLFEQYF.

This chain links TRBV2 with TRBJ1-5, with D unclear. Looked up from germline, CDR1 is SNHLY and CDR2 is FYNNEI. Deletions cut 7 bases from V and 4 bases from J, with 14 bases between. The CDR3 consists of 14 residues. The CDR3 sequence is CASILDTQNQPQHF. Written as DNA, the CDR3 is TGTGCCAGCATTCTCGACACCCAAAATCAGCCCCAGCATTTT. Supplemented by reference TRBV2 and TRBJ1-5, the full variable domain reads EPEVTQTPSHQVTQMGQEVILRCVPISNHLYFYWYRQILGQKVEFLVSFYNNEISEKSEIFDDQFSVERPDGSNFTLKIRSTKLEDSAMYFCASILDTQNQPQHFGDGTRLSIL.

The CDR3 here is CAWSVPGAVKNQPQHF. Here the CDR3 DNA reads TGTGCCTGGAGTGTACCGGGGGCAGTAAAGAATCAGCCCCAGCATTTT. V gene TRBV30 combines with J gene TRBJ1-5; tentatively, D is TRBD1 (6 bases). Germline CDR1 reads GTSNPN; CDR2 reads SVGIG (reference sequence). CDR3 size: 16 residues. Trimming removed 0 bases at V and 4 bases at J, with 16 bases between.